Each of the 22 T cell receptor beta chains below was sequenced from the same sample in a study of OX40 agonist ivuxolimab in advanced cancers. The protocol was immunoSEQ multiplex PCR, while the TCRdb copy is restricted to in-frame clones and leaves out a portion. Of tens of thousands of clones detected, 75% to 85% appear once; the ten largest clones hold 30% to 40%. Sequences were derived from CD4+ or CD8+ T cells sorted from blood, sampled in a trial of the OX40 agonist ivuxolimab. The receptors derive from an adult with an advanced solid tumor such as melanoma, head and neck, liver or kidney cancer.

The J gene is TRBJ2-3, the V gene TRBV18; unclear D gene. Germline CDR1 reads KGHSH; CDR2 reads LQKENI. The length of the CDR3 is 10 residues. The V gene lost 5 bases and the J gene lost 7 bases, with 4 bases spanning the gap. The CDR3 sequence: CASSAYTQYF. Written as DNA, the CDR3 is TGTGCCAGCTCAGCATATACGCAGTATTTT.

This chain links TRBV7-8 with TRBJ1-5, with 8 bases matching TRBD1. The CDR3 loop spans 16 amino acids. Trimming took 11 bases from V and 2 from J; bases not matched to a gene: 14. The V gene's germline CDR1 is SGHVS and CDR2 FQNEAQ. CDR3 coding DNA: TGTGCCTGGAGCCCCTGGACAGGGAAGCGCAATCAGCCCCAGCATTTT. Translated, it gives CAWSPWTGKRNQPQHF.

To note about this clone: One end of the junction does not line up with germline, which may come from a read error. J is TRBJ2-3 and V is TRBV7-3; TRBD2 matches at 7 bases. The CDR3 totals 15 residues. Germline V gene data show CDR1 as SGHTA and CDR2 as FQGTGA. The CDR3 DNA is TGTGCCAGCAGCCCCACCGGGACTACCACAGATGCGCAGTATTTT. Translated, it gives CASSPTGTTTDAQYF.

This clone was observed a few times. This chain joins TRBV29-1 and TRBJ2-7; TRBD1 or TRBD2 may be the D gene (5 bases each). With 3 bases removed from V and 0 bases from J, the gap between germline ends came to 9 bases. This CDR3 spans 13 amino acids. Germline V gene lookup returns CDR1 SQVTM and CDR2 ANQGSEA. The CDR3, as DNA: TGCAGCGTTGAGGGGGAGAGCTCCTACGAGCAGTACTTC. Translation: CSVEGESSYEQYF.

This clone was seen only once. In DNA form, the CDR3 reads TGTGCCAGCAGTTCCCCCCTCGATCAGCCCCAGCATTTT. Encoded protein: CASSSPLDQPQHF. The chain has TRBV28 and TRBJ1-5; D is unclear. This CDR3 region has 13 residues. Trimming removed 4 bases at V and 5 bases at J, with 9 bases between. From germline, CDR1 is MDHEN and CDR2 SYDVKM.

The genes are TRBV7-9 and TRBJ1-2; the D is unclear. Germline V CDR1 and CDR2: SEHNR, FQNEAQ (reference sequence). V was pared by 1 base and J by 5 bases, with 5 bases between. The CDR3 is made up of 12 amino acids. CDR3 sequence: CASSLGAYGYTF. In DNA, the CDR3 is TGTGCCAGCAGCTTAGGGGCATATGGCTACACCTTC.

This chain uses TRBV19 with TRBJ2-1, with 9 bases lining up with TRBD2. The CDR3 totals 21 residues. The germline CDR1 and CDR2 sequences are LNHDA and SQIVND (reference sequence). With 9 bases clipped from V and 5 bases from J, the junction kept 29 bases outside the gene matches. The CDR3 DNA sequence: TGTGCCAGCGCCCTACCTCGTTCTCACTCCAGCGGGAGGCAGGACAACAATGAGCAGTTCTTC. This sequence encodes CASALPRSHSSGRQDNNEQFF. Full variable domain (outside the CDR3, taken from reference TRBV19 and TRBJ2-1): DGGITQSPKYLFRKEGQNVTLSCEQNLNHDAMYWYRQDPGQGLRLIYYSQIVNDFQKGDIAEGYSVSREKKESFPLTVTSAQKNPTAFYLCASALPRSHSSGRQDNNEQFFGPGTRLTVL.

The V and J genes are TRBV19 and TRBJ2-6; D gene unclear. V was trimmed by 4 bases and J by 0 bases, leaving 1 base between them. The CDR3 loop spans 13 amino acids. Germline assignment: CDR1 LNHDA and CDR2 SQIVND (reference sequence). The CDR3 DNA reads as TGTGCCAGTAGTAGCTCTGGGGCCAACGTCCTGACTTTC. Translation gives CASSSSGANVLTF.

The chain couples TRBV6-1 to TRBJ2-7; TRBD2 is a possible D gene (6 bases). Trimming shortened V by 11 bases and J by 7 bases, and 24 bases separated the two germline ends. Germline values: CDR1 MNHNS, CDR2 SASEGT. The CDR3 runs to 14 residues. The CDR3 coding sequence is TGTGCCGGGGGGACGGAGTCCAGGGTAGGAGAGCAGTACTTC. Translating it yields CAGGTESRVGEQYF.

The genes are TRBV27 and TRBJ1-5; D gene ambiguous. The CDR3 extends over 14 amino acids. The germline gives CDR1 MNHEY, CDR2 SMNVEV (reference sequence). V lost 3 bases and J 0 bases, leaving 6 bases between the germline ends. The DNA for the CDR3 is TGTGCCAGCAGTTTTGGGAATAGCAATCAGCCCCAGCATTTT. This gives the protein CASSFGNSNQPQHF.

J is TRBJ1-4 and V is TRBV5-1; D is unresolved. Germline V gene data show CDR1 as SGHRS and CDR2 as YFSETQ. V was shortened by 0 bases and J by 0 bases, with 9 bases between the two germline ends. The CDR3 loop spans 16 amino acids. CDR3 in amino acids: CASSLVAATTNEKLFF. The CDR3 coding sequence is TGCGCCAGCAGCTTGGTGGCCGCGACAACTAATGAAAAACTGTTTTTT.

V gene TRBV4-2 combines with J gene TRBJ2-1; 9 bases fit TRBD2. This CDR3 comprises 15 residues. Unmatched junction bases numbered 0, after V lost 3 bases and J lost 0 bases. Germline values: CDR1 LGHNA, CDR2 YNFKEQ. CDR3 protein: CASSQGLASYNEQFF. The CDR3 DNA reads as TGTGCCAGCAGCCAGGGACTAGCCTCCTACAATGAGCAGTTCTTC.

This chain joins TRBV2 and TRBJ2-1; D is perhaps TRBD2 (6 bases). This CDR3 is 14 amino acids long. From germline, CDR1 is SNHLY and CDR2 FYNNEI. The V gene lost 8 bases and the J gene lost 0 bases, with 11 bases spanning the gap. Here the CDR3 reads CASGDLSSYNEQFF. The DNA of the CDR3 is TGTGCCAGCGGGGACTTGAGCTCCTACAATGAGCAGTTCTTC.

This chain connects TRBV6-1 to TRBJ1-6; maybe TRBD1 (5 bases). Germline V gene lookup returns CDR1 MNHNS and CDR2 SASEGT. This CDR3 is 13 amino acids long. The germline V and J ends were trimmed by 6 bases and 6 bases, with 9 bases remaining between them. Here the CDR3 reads CASRLTVNSPLHF. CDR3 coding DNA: TGTGCCAGCAGATTGACAGTTAATTCACCCCTCCACTTT.

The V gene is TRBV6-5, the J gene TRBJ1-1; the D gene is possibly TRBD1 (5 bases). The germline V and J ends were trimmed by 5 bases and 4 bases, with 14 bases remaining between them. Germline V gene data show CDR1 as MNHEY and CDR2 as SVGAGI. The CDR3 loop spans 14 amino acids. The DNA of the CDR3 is TGTGCCAGCAGTCCCCCGCACCAGGGCACTGAAGCTTTCTTT. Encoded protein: CASSPPHQGTEAFF.

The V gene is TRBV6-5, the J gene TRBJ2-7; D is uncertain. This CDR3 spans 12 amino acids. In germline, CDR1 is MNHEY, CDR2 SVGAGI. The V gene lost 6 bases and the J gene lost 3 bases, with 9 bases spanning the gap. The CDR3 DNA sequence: TGTGCCAGCAGCCAGAACCTCTACGAGCAGTACTTC. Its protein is CASSQNLYEQYF.

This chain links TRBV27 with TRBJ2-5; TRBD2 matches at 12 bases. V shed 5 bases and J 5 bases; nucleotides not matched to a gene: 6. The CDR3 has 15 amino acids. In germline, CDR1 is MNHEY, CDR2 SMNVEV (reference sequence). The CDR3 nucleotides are TGTGCCAGCAGTCCCGGACTAGCGGGGAGGGAGACCCAGTACTTC. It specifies CASSPGLAGRETQYF.

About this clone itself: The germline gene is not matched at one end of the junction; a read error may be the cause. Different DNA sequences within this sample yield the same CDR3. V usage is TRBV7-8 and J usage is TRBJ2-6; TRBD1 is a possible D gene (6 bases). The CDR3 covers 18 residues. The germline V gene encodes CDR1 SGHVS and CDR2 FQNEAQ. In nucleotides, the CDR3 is TGTGCCAGCAGCTTAGATGACAGGCTTTACTCTGGGGCCAACGTCCTAACTTTC. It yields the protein CASSLDDRLYSGANVLTF.

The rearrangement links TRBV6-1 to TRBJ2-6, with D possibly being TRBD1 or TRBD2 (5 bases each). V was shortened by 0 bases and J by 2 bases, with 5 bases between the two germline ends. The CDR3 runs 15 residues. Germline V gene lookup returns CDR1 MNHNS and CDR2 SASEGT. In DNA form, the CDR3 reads TGTGCCAGCAGTGAAGCGGGGGCTGGGGCCAACGTCCTGACTTTC. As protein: CASSEAGAGANVLTF.

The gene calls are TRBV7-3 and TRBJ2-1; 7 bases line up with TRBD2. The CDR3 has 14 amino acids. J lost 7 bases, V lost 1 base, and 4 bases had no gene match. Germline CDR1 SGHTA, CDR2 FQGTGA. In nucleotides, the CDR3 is TGTGCCAGCAGCTTAATGGGGGGAGGGAATGAGCAGTTCTTC. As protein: CASSLMGGGNEQFF.

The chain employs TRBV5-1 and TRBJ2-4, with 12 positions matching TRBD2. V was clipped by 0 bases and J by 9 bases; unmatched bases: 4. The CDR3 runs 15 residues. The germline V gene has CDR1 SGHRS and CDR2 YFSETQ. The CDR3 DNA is TGCGCCAGCAGCTTGGAGGCTAGCGGGAGGGGCATTCAGTACTTC. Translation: CASSLEASGRGIQYF.

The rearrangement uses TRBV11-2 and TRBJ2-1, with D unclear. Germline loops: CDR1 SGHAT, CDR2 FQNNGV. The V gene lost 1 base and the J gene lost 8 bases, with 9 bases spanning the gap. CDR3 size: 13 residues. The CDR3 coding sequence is TGTGCCAGCAGCTTAGGGCCCCCGGATGAGCAGTTCTTC. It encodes CASSLGPPDEQFF.